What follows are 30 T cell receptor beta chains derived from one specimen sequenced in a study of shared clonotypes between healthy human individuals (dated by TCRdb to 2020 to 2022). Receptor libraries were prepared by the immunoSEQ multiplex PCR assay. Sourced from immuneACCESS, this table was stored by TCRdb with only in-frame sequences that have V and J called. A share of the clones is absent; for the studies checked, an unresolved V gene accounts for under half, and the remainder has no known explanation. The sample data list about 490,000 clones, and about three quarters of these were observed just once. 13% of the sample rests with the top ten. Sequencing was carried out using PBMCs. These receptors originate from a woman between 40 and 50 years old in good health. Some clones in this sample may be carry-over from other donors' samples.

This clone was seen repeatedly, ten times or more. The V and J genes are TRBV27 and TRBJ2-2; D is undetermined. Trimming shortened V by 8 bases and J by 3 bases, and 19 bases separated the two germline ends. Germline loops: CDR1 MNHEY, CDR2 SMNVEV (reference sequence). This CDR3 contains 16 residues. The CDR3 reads CASGPWTTYHTGELFF. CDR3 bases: TGTGCCAGCGGACCCTGGACGACGTATCACACCGGGGAGCTGTTTTTT.

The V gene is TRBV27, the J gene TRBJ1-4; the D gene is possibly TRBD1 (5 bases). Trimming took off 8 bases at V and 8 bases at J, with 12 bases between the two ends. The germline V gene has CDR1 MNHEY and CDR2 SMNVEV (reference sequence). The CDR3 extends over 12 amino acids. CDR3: CASATGGEKLFF. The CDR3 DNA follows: TGTGCCAGCGCGACGGGGGGAGAAAAACTGTTTTTT.

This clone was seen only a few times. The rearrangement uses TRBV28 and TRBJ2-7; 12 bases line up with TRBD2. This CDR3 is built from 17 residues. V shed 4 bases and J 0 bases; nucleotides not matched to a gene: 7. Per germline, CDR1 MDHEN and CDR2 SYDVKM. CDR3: CASSSRRTSGVSYEQYF. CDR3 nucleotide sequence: TGTGCCAGCAGTTCTAGGAGGACTAGCGGGGTCTCCTACGAGCAGTACTTC. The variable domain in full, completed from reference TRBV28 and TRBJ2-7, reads DVKVTQSSRYLVKRTGEKVFLECVQDMDHENMFWYRQDPGLGLRLIYFSYDVKMKEKGDIPEGYSVSREKKERFSLILESASTNQTSMYLCASSSRRTSGVSYEQYFGPGTRLTVT.

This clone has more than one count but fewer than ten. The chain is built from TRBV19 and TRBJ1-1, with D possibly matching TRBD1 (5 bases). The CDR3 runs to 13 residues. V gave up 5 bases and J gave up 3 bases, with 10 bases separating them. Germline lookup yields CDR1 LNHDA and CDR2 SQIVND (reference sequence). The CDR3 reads CASSEQADTEAFF. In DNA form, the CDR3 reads TGTGCCAGTAGTGAACAGGCCGACACTGAAGCTTTCTTT.

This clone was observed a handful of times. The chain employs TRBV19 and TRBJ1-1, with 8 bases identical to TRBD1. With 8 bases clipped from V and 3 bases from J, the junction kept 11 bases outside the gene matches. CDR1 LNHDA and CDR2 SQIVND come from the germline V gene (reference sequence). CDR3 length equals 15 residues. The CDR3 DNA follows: TGTGCCAGTTTGGGTCGGGAGGACAGGGACACTGAAGCTTTCTTT. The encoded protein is CASLGREDRDTEAFF.

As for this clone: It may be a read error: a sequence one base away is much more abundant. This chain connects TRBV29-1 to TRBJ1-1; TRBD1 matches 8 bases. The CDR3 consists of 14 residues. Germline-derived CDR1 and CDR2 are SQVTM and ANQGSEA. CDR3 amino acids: CGVEPQGGGTEAFF. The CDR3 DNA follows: TGCGGCGTTGAACCACAGGGGGGCGGCACTGAAGCTTTCTTT.

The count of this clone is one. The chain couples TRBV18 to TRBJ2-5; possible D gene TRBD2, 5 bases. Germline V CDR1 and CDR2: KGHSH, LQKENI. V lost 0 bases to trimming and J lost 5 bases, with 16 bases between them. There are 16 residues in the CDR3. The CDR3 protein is CASSPPTLAGGETQYF. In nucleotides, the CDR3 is TGTGCCAGCTCACCACCGACGCTGGCAGGCGGGGAGACCCAGTACTTC.

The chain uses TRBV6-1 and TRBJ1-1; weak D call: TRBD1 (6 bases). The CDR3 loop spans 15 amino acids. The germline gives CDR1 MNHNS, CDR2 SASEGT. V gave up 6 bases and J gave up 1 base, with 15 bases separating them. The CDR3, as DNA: TGTGCCAGCAGGCAGGGGCTCCGGACGAACACTGAAGCTTTCTTT. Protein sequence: CASRQGLRTNTEAFF.

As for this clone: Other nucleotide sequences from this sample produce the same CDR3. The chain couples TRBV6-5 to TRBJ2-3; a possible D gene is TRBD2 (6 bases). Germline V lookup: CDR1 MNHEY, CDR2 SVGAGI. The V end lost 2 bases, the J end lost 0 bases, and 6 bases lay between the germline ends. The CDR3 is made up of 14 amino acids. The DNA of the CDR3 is TGTGCCAGCAGTTACAGCGGGAGCACAGATACGCAGTATTTT. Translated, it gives CASSYSGSTDTQYF.

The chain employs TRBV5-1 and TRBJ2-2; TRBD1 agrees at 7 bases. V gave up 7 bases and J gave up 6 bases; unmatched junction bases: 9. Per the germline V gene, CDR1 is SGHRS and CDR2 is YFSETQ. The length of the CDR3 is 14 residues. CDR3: CASGLGGVSGELFF. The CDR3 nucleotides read TGCGCCAGCGGCCTAGGGGGCGTCTCCGGGGAGCTGTTTTTT.

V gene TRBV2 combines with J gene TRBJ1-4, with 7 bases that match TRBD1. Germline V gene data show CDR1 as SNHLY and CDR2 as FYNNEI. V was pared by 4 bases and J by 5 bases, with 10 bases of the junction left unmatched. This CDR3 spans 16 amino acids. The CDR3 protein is CASSGRQGRWNEKLFF. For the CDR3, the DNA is TGTGCCAGCAGTGGTCGACAGGGCCGGTGGAATGAAAAACTGTTTTTT.

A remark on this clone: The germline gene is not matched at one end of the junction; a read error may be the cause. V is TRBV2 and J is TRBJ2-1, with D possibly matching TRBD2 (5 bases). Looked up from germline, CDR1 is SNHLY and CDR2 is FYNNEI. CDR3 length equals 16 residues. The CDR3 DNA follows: TGTGCCAGCAGTGAACTCCTAGCCGATACCTACAATGGGCAGTTCTTC. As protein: CASSELLADTYNGQFF.

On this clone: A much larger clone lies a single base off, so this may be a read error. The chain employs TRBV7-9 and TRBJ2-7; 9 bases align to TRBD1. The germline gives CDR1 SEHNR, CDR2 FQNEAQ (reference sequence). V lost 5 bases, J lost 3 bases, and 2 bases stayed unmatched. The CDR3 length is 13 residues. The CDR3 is CASSKGQGYEQYF. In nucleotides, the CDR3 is TGTGCCAGCAGCAAGGGACAGGGCTACGAGCAGTACTTC.

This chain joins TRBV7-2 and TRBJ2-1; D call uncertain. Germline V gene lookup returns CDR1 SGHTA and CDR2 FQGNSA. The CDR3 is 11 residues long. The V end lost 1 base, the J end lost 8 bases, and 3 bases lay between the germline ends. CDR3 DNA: TGTGCCAGCAGCTTAGACTATGAGCAGTTCTTC. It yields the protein CASSLDYEQFF.

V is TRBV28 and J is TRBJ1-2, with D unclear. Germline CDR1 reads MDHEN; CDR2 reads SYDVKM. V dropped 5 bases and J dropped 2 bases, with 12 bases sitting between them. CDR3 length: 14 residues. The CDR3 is CASSPGGINYGYTF. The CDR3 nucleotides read TGTGCCAGCAGTCCGGGAGGGATCAACTATGGCTACACCTTC.

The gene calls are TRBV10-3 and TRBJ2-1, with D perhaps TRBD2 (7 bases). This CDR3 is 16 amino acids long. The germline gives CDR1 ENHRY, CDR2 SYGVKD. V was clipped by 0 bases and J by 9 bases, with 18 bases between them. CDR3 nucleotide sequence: TGTGCCATCAGTGAGTCAGGGGGGAGGGCCGATTTTGAGCAGTTCTTC. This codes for CAISESGGRADFEQFF.

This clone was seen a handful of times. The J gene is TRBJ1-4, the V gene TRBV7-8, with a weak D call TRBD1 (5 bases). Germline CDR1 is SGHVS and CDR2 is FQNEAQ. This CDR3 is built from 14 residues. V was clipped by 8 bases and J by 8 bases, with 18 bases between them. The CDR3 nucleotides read TGTGCCAGCGGGAGGCGAGGGACCTCGGAAAAACTGTTTTTT. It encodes CASGRRGTSEKLFF.

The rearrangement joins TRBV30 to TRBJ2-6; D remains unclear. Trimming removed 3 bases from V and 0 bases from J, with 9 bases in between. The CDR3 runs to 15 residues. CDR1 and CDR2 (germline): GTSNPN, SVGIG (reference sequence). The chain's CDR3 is CAWSLRTSGANVLTF. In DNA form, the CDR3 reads TGTGCCTGGAGCCTCAGAACCTCTGGGGCCAACGTCCTGACTTTC.

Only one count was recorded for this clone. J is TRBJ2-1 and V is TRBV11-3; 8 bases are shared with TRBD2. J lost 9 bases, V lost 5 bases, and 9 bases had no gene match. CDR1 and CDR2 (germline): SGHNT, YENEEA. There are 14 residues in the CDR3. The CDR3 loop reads CASSRGGFPGEQFF. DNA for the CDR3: TGTGCCAGCAGCCGGGGGGGCTTCCCGGGTGAGCAGTTCTTC.

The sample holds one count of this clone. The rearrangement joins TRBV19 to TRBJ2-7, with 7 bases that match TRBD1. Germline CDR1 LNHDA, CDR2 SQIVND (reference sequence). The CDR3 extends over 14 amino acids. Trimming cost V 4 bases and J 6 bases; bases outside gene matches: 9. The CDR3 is CASSTTGEQGEQYF. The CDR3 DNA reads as TGTGCCAGTAGTACCACAGGGGAACAGGGCGAGCAGTACTTC. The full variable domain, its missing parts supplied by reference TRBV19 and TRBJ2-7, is DGGITQSPKYLFRKEGQNVTLSCEQNLNHDAMYWYRQDPGQGLRLIYYSQIVNDFQKGDIAEGYSVSREKKESFPLTVTSAQKNPTAFYLCASSTTGEQGEQYFGPGTRLTVT.

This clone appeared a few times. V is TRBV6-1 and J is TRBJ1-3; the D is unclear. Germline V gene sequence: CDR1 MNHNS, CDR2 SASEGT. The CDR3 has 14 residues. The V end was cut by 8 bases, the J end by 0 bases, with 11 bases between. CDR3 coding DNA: TGTGCCAGCTCACCCTCCGGCTCTGGAAACACCATATATTTT. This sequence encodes CASSPSGSGNTIYF.

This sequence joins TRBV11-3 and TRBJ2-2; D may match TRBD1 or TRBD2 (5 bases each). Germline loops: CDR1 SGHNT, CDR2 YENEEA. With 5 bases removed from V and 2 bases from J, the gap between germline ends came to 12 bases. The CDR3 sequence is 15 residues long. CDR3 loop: CASSPGTANTGELFF. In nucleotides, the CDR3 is TGTGCCAGCAGCCCCGGGACGGCTAACACCGGGGAGCTGTTTTTT.

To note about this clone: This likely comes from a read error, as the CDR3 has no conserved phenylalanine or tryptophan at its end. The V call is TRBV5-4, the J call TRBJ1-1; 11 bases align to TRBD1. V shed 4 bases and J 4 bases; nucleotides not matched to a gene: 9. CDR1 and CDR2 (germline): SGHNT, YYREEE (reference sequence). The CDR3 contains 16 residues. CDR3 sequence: CASSDRDRGFATEAFL. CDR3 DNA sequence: TGTGCCAGCAGCGACCGGGACAGGGGGTTTGCCACTGAAGCTTTCCTT.

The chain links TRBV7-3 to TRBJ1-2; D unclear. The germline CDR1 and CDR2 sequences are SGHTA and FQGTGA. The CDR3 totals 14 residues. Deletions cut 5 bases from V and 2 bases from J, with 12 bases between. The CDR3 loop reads CASSRGIANYGYTF. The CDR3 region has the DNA TGTGCCAGCAGCCGTGGGATCGCAAACTATGGCTACACCTTC.

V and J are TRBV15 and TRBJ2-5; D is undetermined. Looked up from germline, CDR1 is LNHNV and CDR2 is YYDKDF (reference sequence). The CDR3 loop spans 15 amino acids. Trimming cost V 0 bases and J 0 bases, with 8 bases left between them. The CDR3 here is CATSRDSADQETQYF. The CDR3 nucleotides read TGTGCCACCAGCAGAGATTCGGCGGACCAAGAGACCCAGTACTTC.

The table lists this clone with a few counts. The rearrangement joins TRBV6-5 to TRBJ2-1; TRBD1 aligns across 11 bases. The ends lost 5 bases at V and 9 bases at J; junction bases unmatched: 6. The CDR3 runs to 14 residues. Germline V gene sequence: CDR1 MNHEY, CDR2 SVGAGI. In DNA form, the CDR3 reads TGTGCCAGCAGTCGGACAGGGGGCTATGGTGAGCAGTTCTTC. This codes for CASSRTGGYGEQFF.

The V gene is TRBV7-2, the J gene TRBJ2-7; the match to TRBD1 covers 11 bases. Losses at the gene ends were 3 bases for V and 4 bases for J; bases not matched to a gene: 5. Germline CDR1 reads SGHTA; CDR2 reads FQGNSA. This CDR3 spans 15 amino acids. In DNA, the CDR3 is TGTGCCAGCAGCTTCAGGACAGGGGGCGTTTACGAGCAGTACTTC. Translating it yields CASSFRTGGVYEQYF.

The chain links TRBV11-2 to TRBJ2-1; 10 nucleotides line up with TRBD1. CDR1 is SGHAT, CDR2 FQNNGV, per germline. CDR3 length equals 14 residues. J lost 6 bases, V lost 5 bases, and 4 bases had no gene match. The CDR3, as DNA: TGTGCCAGCAGCCTAAGGACAGGGGGCAATGAGCAGTTCTTC. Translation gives CASSLRTGGNEQFF.

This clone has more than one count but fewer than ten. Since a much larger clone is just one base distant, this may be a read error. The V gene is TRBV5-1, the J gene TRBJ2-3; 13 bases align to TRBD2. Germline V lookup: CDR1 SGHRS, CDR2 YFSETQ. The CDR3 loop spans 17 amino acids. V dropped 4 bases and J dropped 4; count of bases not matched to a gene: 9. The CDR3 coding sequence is TGCGCCAGCAGCCAAACGGGACTAGCGGGGAGCGCAGATACGCAGTATTTT. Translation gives CASSQTGLAGSADTQYF.

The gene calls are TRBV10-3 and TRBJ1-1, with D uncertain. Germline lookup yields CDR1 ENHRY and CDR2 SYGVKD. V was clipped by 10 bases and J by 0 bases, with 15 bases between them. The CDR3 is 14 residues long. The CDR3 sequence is CATSPRTLNTEAFF. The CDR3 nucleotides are TGTGCCACTTCCCCCAGGACCTTGAACACTGAAGCTTTCTTT.